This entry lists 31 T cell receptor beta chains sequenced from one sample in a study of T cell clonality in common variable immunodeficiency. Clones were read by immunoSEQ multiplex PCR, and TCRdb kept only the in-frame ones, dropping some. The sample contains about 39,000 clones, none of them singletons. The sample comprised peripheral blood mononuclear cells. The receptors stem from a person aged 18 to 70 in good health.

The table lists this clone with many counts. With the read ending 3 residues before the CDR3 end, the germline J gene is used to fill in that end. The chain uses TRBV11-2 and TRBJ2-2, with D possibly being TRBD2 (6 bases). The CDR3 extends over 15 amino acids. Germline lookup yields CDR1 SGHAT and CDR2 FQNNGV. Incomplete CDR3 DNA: TGTGCCAGCAGCTTACCCGCGGGGCCTAATGAAAAG. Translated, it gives CASSLPAGPNEK. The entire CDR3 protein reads CASSLPAGPNEKLFF. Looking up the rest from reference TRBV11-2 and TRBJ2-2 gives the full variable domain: EAGVAQSPRYKIIEKRQSVAFWCNPISGHATLYWYQQILGQGPKLLIQFQNNGVVDDSQLPKDRFSAERLKGVDSTLKIQPAKLEDSAVYLCASSLPAGPNEKLFFGEGSRLTVL.

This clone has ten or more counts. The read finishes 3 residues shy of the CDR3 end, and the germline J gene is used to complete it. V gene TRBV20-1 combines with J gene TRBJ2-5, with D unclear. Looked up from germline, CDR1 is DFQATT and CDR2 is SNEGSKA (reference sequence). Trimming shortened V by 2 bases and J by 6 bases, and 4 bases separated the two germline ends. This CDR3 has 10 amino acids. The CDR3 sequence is CSARLQTQYF. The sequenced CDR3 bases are TGCAGTGCTAGACTCCAGACC.

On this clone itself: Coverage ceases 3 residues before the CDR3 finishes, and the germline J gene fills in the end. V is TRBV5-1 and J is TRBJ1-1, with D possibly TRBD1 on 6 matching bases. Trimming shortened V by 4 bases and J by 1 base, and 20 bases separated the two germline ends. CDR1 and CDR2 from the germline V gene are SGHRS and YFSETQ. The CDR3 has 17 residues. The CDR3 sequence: CASSHPLGGGPNTEAFF. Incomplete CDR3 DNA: TGCGCCAGCAGCCATCCCTTGGGGGGGGGCCCGAACACTGAA. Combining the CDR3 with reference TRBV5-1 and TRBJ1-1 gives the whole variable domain KAGVTQTPRYLIKTRGQQVTLSCSPISGHRSVSWYQQTPGQGLQFLFEYFSETQRNKGNFPGRFSGRQFSNSRSEMNVSTLELGDSALYLCASSHPLGGGPNTEAFFGQGTRLTVV.

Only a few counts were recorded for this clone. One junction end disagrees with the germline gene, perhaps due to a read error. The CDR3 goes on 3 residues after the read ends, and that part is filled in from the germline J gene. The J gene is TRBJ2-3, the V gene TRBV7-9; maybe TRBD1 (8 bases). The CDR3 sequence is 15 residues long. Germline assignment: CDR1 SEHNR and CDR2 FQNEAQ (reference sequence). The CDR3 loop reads CSSSGDRLYQETQYF. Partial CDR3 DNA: TGTTCCAGCAGCGGGGACAGGCTGTACCAAGAGACG.

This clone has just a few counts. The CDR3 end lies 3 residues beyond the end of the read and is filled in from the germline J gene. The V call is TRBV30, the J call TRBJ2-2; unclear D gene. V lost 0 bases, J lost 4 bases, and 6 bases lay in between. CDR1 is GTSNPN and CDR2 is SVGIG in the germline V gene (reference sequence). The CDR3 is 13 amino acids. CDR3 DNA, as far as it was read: TGTGCCTGGAGTGTAGGTGGCACCGGGGAG. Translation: CAWSVGGTGE. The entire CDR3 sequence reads CAWSVGGTGELFF.

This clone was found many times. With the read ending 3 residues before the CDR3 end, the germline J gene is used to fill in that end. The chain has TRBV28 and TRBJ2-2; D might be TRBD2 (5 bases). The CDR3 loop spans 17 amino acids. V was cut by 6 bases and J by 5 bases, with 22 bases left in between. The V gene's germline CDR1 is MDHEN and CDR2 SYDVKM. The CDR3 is CASSPPHPEGWTGELFF. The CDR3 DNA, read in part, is TGTGCCAGCAGCCCCCCCCACCCAGAGGGTTGGACCGGGGAG.

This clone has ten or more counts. CDR3 amino acids: CSASRQEGSEAFF. The part of the CDR3 DNA that was read is TGCAGTGCTAGCCGCCAGGAGGGCTCTGAA. The V and J genes are TRBV20-1 and TRBJ1-1; D unresolved. The DNA ends 3 residues before the CDR3 does, and the rest of the CDR3 is filled in from the germline J gene. Germline CDR1 reads DFQATT; CDR2 reads SNEGSKA (reference sequence). This CDR3 has 13 amino acids. V was cut by 3 bases and J by 6 bases, with 14 bases left in between.

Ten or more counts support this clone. The CDR3 loop reads CASSPLDPGTTYEQFF. The sequenced part of the CDR3 DNA is TGTGCCAGCTCACCACTGGATCCGGGGACTACATATGAG. This sequence joins TRBV18 and TRBJ2-1; TRBD2 matches at 7 bases. The read ends 3 residues shy of where the CDR3 ends; the end is completed using the germline J gene. After removal of 1 base from V and 8 bases from J, the junction contained 11 bases not matched to a gene. The V gene's germline CDR1 is KGHSH and CDR2 LQKENI. The CDR3 runs 16 residues.

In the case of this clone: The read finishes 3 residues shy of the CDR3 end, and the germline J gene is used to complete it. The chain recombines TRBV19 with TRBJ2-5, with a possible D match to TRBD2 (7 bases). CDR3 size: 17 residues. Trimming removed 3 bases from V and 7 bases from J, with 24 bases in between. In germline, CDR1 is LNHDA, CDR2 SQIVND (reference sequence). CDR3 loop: CASSISRGARVRPTQYF. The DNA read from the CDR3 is TGTGCCAGTAGTATTAGTCGGGGGGCGCGAGTTAGACCGACC.

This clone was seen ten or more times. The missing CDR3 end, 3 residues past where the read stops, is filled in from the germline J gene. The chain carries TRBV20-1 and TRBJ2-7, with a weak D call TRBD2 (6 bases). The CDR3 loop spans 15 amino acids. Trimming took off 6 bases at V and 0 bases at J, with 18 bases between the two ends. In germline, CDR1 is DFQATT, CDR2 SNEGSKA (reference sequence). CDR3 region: CSASPSGTYSYEQYF. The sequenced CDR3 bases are TGCAGTGCGTCACCTTCCGGGACTTACTCCTACGAG.

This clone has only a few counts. The CDR3 loop reads CASRKVSGSGADTYTF. The part of the CDR3 DNA that was read is TGTGCCAGCAGGAAAGTAAGCGGGAGCGGCGCAGATACC. The gene calls are TRBV6-2 or TRBV6-3 and TRBJ1-2; D not certain. The read comes to an end 3 residues before the CDR3 does, leaving the germline J gene to fill in the end. Per germline, CDR1 MNHEY and CDR2 SVGEGT. CDR3 size: 16 residues.

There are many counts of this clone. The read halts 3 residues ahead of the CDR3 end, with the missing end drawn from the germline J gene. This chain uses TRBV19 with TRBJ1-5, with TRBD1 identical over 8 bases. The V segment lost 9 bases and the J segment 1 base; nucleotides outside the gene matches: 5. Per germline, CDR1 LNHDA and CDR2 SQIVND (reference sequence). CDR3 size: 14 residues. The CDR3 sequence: CASTDRASNQPQHF. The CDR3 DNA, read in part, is TGTGCCAGCACGGACAGGGCCAGCAATCAGCCC.

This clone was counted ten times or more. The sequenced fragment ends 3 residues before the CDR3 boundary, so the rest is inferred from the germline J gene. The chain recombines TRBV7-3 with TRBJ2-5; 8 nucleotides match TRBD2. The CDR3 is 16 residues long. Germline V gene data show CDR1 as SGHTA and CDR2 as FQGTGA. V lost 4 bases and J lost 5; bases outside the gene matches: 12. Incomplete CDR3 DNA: TGTGCCAGCAGCTCCGGACGCTCGACTAGCGTGGAGACC. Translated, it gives CASSSGRSTSVET. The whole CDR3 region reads CASSSGRSTSVETQYF. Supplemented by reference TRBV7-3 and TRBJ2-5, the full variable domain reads GAGVSQTPSNKVTEKGKYVELRCDPISGHTALYWYRQSLGQGPEFLIYFQGTGAADDSGLPNDRFFAVRPEGSVSTLKIQRTERGDSAVYLCASSSGRSTSVETQYFGPGTRLLVL.

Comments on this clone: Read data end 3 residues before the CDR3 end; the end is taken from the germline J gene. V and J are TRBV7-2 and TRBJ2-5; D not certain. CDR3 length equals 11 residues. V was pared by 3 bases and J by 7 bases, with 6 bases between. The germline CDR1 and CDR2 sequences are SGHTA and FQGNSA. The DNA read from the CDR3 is TGTGCCAGCAGCTTCCCAGGGACC. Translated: CASSFPGT. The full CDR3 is CASSFPGTQYF. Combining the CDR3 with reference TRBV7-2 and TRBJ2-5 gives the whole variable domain GAGVSQSPSNKVTEKGKDVELRCDPISGHTALYWYRQSLGQGLEFLIYFQGNSAPDKSGLPSDRFSAERTGGSVSTLTIQRTQQEDSAVYLCASSFPGTQYFGPGTRLLVL.

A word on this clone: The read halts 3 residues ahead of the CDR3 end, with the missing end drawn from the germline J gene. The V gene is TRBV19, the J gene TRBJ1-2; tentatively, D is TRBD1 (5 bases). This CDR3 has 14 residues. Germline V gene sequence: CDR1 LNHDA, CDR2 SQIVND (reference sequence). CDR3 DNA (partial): TGTGCCAGTAGGGATCTGGGGGGTAAAGACGAC. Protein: CASRDLGGKDD. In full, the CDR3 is CASRDLGGKDDYTF.

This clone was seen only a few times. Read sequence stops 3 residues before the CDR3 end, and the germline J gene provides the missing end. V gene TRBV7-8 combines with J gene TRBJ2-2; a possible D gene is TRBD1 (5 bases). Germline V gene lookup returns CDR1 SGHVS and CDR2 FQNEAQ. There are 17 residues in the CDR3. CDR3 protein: CASSLEPPGLGYSPLFF. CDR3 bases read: TGTGCCAGCAGCTTGGAGCCCCCAGGGTTGGGATATTCACCG.

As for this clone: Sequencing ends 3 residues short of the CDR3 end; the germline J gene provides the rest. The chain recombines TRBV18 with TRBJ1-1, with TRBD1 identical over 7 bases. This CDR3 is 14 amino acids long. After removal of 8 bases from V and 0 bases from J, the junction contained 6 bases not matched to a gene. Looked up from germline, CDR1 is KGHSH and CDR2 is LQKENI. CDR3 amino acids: CASARTGLNTEAFF. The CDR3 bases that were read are TGTGCCAGCGCCCGGACAGGCCTGAACACTGAA.

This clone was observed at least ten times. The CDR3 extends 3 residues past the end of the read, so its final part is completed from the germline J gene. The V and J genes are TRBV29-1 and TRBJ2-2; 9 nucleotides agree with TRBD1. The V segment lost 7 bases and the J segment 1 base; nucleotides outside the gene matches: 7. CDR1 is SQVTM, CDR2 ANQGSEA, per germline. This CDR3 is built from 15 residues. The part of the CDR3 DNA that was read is TGCAGCGCCCGAGGGACAGGGCGGAACACCGGGGAG. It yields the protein CSARGTGRNTGE. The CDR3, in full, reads CSARGTGRNTGELFF.

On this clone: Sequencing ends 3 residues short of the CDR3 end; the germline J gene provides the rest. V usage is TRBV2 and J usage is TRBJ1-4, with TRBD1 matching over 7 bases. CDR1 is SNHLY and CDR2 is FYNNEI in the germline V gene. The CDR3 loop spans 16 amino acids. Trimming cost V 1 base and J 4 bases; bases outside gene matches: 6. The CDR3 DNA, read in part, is TGTGCCAGCAGTGAAGGGGGACAGCCGGGTAATGAAAAA. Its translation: CASSEGGQPGNEK. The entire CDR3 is CASSEGGQPGNEKLFF. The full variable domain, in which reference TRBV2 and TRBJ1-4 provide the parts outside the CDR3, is EPEVTQTPSHQVTQMGQEVILRCVPISNHLYFYWYRQILGQKVEFLVSFYNNEISEKSEIFDDQFSVERPDGSNFTLKIRSTKLEDSAMYFCASSEGGQPGNEKLFFGSGTQLSVL.

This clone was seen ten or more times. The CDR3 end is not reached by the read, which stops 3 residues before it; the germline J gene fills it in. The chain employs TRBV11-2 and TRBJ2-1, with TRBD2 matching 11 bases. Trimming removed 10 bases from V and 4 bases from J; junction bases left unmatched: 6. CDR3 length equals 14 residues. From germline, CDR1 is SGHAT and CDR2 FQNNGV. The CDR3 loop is CATSTSGVYNEQFF. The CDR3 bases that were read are TGTGCCACCTCGACTAGCGGGGTTTACAATGAG.

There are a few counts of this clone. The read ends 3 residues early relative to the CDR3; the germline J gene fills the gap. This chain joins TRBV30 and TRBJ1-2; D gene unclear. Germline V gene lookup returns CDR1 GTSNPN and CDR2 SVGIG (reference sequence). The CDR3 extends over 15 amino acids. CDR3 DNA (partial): TGTGCCTGGAGTGAGATAGCGGGAGGGCCCTACGAC. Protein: CAWSEIAGGPYD. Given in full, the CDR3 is CAWSEIAGGPYDYTF.

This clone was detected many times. CDR3 bases read: TGTGCCACCAGCAGAGGCGACAGGGGACAGCCC. Translation: CATSRGDRGQP. The whole CDR3 protein is CATSRGDRGQPQHF. V and J are TRBV15 and TRBJ1-5; 8 positions agree with TRBD1. The missing CDR3 end, 3 residues past where the read stops, is filled in from the germline J gene. The CDR3 extends over 14 amino acids. CDR1 LNHNV and CDR2 YYDKDF come from the germline V gene (reference sequence). V dropped 1 base and J dropped 7; count of bases not matched to a gene: 3.

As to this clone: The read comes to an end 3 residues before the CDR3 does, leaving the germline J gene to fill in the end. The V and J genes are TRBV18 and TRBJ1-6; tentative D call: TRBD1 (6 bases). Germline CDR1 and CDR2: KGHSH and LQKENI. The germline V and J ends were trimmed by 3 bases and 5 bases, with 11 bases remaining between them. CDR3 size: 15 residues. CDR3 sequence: CASSPRTANNSPLHF. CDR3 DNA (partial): TGTGCCAGCTCACCGAGGACAGCCAATAATTCACCC.

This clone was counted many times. CDR3 DNA (partial): TGTGCCAGCAGCCGACCCCCCGGACTAGCGGGATCCCTCGAG. Its translation: CASSRPPGLAGSLE. The full CDR3 is CASSRPPGLAGSLEQYF. The rearrangement links TRBV7-8 to TRBJ2-7; TRBD2 matches 12 bases. The CDR3 end lies 3 residues beyond the end of the read and is filled in from the germline J gene. V shed 5 bases and J 6 bases; nucleotides not matched to a gene: 14. The CDR3 is 17 amino acids. Germline lookup yields CDR1 SGHVS and CDR2 FQNEAQ.

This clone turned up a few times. The sequenced part of the CDR3 DNA is TGTGCCAGCAGCTTGACAGGAAAAGCTTTAAATGAG. Residues: CASSLTGKALNE. The entire CDR3 is CASSLTGKALNEQFF. V is TRBV7-9 and J is TRBJ2-1; a weak D match, TRBD1 (6 bases). The CDR3 extends 3 residues past the end of the read, so its final part is completed from the germline J gene. Looked up from germline, CDR1 is SEHNR and CDR2 is FQNEAQ (reference sequence). The V and J ends lost 3 bases and 7 bases respectively, with 16 bases between them. The CDR3 is made up of 15 amino acids.

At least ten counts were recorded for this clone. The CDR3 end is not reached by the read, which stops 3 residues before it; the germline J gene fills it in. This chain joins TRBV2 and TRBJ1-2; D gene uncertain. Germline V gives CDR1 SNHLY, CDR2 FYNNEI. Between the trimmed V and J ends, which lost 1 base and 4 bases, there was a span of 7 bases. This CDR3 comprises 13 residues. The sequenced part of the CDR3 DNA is TGTGCCAGCAGTGAAGTTCAGGCCTATGGC. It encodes CASSEVQAYG. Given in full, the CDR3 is CASSEVQAYGYTF.

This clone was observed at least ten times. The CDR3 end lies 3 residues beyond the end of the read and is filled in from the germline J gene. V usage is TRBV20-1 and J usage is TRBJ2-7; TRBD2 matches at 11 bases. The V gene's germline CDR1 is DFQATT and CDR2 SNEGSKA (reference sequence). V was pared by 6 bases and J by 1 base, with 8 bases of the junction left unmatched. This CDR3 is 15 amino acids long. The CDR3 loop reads CSARSGTSGSYEQYF. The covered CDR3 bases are TGCAGTGCACGGTCCGGGACTAGCGGTTCCTACGAG.

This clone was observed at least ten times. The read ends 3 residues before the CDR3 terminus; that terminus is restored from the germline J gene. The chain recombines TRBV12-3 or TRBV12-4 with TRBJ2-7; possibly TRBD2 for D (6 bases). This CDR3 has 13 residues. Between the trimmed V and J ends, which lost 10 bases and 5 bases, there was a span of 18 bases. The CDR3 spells CAIRLASSDEQYF. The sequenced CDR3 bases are TGTGCCATCCGCCTAGCGTCAAGCGACGAG.

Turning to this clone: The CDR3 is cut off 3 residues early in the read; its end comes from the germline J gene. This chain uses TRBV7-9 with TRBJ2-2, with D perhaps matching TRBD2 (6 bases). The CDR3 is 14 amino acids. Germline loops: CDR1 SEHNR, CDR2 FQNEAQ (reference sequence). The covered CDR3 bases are TGTGCCAGCAGCTTTCAGGGAGGAGGTGAAAAG. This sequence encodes CASSFQGGGEK. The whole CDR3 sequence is CASSFQGGGEKLFF.

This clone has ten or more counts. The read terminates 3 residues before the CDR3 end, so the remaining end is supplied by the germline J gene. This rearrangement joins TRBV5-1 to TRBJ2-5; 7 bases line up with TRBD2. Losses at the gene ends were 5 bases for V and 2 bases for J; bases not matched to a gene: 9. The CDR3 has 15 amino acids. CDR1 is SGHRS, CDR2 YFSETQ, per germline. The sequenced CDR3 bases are TGCGCCAGCAGTGACTCCGGGACTACACAAGAGACC. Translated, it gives CASSDSGTTQET. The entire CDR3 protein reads CASSDSGTTQETQYF.

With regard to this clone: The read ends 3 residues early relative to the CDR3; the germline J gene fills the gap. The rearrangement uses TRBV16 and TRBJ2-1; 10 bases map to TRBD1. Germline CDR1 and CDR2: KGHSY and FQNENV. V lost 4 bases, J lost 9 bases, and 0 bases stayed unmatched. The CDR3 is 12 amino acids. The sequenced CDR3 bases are TGTGCCAGCAGCCGGGACAGGGGTGAG. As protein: CASSRDRGE. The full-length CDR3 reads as CASSRDRGEQFF.